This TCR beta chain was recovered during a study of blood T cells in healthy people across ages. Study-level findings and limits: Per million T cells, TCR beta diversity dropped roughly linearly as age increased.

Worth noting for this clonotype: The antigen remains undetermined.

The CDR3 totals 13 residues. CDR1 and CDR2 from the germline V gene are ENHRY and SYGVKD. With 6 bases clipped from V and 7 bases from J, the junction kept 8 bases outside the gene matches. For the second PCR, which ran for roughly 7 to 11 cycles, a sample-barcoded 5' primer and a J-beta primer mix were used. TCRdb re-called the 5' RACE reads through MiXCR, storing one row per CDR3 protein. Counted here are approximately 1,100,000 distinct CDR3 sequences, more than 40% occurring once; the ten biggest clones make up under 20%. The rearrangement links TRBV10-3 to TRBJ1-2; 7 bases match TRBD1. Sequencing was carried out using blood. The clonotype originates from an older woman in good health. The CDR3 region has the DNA TGTGCCATCAGCGAGACAGGGTTTACTGGCTACACCTTC. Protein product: CAISETGFTGYTF.